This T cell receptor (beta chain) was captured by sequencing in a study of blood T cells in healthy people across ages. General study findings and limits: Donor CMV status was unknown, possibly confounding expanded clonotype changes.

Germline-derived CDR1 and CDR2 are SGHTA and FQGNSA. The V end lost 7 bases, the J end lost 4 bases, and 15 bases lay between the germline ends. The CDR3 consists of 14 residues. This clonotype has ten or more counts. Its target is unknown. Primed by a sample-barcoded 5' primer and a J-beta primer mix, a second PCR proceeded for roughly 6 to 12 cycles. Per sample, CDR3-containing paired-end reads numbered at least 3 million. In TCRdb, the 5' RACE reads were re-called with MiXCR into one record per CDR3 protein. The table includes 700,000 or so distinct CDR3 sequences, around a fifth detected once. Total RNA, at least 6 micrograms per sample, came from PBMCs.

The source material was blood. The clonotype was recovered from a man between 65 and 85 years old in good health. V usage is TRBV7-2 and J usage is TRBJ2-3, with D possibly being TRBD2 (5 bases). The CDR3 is CASTRPGIADTQYF. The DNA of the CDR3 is TGTGCCAGCACCCGACCGGGAATCGCAGATACGCAGTATTTT.